Here is one TCR beta chain with its context. The CDR3 contains 14 residues. The V and J ends lost 2 bases and 6 bases respectively, with 13 bases between them. Germline-derived CDR1 and CDR2 are MNHNS and SASEGT. The data are from a study of T cell responses to AZD1222 COVID-19 vaccine. Sequencing was performed with immunoSEQ multiplex PCR; in TCRdb, only in-frame clones are kept and a portion is missing. In the table there are fewer than 150,000 clones, approximately 88% of which are singletons. The rearrangement joins TRBV6-1 to TRBJ1-2, with no clear D. The source was peripheral blood, collected 28 days after the second AZD1222 dose. The TCR was taken from an adult who received the AZD1222 COVID-19 vaccine. The CDR3 DNA follows: TGTGCCAGCAGTGAAAGCTCTCTCGCTCATGGCTACACCTTC. Its protein product is CASSESSLAHGYTF.